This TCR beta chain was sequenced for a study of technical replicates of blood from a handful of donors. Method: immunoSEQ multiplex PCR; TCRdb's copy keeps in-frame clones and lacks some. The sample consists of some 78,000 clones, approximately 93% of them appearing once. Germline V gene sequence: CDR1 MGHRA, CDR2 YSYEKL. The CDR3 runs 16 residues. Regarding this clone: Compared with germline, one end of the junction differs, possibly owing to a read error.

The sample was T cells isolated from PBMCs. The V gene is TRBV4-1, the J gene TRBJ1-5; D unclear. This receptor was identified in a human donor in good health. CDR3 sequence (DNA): TGCGCCAGCAGTCAAGAACCGGGGTCGAGCAATCAGCCCCAGCATTTT. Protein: CASSQEPGSSNQPQHF.